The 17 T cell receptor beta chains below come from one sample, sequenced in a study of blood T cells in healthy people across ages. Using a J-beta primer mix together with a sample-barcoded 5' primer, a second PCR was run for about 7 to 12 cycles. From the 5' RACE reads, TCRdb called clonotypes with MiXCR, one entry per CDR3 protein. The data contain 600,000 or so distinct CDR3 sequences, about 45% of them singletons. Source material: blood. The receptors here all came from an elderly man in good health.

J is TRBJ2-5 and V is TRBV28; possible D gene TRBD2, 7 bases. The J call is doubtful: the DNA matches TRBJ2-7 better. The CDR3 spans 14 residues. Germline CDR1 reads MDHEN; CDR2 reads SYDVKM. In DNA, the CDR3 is TGTGCCAGCACCAGGGACTACGGGGGCAGCGAGCAGTACTTC. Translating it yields CASTRDYGGSEQYF.

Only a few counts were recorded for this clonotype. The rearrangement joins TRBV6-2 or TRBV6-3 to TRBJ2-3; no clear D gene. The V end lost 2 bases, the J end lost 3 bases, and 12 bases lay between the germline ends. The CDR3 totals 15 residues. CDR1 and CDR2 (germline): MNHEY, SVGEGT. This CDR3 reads CASSYGSLATDTQYF. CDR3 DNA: TGTGCCAGCAGTTACGGAAGCTTGGCTACAGATACGCAGTATTTT.

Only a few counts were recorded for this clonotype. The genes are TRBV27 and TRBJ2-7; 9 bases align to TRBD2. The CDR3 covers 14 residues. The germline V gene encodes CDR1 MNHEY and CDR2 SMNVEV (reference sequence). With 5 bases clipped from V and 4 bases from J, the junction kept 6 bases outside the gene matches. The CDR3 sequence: CASSDSGGRYEQYF. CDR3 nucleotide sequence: TGTGCCAGCAGTGATAGCGGGGGTCGTTACGAGCAGTACTTC.

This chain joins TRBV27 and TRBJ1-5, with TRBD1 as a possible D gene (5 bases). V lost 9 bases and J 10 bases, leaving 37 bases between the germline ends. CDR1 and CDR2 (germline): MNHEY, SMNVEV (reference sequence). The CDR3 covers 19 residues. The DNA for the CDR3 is TGTGCCAGAGGGGTAGCTCGTAGGACCTTGAAACTGGCAATCAGCCCCCAGCATTTT. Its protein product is CARGVARRTLKLAISPQHF.

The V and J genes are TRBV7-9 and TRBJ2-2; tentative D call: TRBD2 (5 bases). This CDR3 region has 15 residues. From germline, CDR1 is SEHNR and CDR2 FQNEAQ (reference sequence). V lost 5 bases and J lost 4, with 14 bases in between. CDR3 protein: CASSPGNRGTGELFF. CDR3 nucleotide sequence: TGTGCCAGCAGCCCCGGTAATCGGGGCACCGGGGAGCTGTTTTTT.

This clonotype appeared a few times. This chain's CDR3 is CASRPRQGGLAGTSYEQYF. The CDR3 DNA follows: TGTGCCAGCAGACCGAGGCAGGGCGGACTAGCGGGAACCTCCTACGAGCAGTACTTC. V and J are TRBV6-1 and TRBJ2-7, with TRBD2 matching over 12 bases. The J segment lost 0 bases and the V segment lost 6 bases, leaving 15 bases of the junction unmatched. Germline V lookup: CDR1 MNHNS, CDR2 SASEGT. This CDR3 has 19 residues.

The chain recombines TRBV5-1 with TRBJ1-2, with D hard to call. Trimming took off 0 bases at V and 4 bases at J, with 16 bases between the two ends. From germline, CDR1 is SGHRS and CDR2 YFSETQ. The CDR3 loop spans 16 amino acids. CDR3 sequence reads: CASSLAGEITRYGYTF. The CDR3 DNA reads TGCGCCAGCAGCTTGGCCGGAGAGATTACTCGCTATGGCTACACCTTC.

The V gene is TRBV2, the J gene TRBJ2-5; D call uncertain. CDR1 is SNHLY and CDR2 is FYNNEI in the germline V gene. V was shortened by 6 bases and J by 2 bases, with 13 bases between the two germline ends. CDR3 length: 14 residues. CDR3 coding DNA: TGTGCCAGCAGACAACGGTCAACTCAAGAGACCCAGTACTTC. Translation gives CASRQRSTQETQYF.

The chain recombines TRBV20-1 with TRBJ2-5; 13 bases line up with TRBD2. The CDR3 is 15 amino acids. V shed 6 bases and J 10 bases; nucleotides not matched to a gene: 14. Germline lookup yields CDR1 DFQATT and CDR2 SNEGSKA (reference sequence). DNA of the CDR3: TGCAGTGCCTCCACTAGCGGGAGGGCCCAACAGATCCAGTACTTC. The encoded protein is CSASTSGRAQQIQYF.

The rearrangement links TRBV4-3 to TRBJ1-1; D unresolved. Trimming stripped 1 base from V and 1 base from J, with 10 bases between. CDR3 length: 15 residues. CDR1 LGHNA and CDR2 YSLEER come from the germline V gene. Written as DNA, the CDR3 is TGCGCCAGCAGCCAAGTCTCTTCAGGGAACACTGAAGCTTTCTTT. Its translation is CASSQVSSGNTEAFF.

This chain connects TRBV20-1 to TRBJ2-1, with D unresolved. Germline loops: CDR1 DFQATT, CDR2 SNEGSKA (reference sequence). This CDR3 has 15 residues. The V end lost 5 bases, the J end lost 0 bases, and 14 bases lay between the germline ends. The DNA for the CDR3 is TGCAGTGCTGCCCCGTCCGCGAGCTCCTACAATGAGCAGTTCTTC. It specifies CSAAPSASSYNEQFF.

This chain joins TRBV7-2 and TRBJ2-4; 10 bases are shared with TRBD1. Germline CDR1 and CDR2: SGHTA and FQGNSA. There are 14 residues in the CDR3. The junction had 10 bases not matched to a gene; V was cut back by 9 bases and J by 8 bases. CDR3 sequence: CARGQGGAKDIQYF. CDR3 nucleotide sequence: TGTGCCAGAGGACAGGGGGGCGCGAAAGACATTCAGTACTTC.

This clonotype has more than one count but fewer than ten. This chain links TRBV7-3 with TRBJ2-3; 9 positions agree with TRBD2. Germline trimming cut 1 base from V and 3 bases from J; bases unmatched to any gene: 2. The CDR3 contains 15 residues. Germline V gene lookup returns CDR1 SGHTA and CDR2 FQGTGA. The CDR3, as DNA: TGTGCCAGCAGCTTAAATGCGGGAGGGACAGATACGCAGTATTTT. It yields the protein CASSLNAGGTDTQYF.

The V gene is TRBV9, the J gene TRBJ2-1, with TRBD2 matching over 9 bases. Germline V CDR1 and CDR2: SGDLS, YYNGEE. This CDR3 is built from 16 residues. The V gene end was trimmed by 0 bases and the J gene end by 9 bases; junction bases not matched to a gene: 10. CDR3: CASSVVPAGGPFEQFF. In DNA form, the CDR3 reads TGTGCCAGCAGCGTAGTTCCGGCGGGGGGGCCTTTTGAGCAGTTCTTC.

Written as DNA, the CDR3 is TGCGCCAGCAGCTTCGGCCGAAATGGCTACACCTTC. It yields the protein CASSFGRNGYTF. V usage is TRBV5-1 and J usage is TRBJ1-2; D is uncertain. The V end lost 2 bases, the J end lost 6 bases, and 8 bases lay between the germline ends. From germline, CDR1 is SGHRS and CDR2 YFSETQ. The CDR3 loop spans 12 amino acids.

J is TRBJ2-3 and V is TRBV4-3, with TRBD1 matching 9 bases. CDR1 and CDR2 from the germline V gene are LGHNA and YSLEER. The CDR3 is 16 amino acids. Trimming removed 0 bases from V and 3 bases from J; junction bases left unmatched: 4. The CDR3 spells CASSQESTGGTDTQYF. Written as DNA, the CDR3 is TGCGCCAGCAGCCAAGAGTCGACAGGGGGGACAGATACGCAGTATTTT.

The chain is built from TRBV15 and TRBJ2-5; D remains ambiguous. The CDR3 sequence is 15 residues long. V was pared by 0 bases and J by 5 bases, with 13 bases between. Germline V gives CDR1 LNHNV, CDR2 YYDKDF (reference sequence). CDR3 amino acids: CATSRDPTYGETQYF. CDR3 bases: TGTGCCACCAGCAGAGATCCCACATACGGGGAGACCCAGTACTTC.